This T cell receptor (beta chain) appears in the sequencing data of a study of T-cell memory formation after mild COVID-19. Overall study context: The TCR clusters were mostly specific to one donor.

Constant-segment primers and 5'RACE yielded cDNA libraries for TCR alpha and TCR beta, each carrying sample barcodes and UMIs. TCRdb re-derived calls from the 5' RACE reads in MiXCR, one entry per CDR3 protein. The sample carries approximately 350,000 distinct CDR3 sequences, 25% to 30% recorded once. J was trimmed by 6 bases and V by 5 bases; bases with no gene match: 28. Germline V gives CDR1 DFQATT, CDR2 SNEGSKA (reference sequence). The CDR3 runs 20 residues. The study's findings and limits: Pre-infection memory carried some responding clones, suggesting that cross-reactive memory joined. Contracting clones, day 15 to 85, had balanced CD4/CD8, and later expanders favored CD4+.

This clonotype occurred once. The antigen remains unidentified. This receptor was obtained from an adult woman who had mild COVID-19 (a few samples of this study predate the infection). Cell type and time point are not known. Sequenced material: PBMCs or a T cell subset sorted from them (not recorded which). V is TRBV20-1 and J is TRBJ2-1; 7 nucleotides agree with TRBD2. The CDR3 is CSADSSIRWSGRERGNEQFF. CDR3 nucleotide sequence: TGCAGTGCTGACTCTTCTATTCGATGGAGCGGGCGGGAGAGAGGCAATGAGCAGTTCTTC.